The 7 T cell receptor beta chains in this list originate from one sample, sequenced in a study of human T cells and chemical hapten exposure. TCRdb re-analysed the RACE reads in MiXCR, keeping a single row per CDR3 protein. The table shows about 80,000 distinct CDR3 sequences, with more than 8.5% occurring only once. Described time point: patch test 2, 6 weeks after DPC sensitization. Treatment in this sample: therapeutic diphenylcyclopropenone sensitization with weekly scalp DPC. The specimen was whole blood, collected in connection with sensitization to the hapten diphenylcyclopropenone (DPC). These receptors came from a woman in her 30s with alopecia areata. Some clones in this sample may be carry-over from other donors' samples.

A remark on this clonotype: A much larger clone differs by one base, so this may be a read error. The genes are TRBV28 and TRBJ1-3; D is ambiguous. CDR3 length: 12 residues. The ends were cut back, 7 bases at V and 0 bases at J, with 4 bases in the middle. Germline V gene data show CDR1 as MDHEN and CDR2 as SYDVKM. CDR3 sequence reads: CASKSSGNTIYF. The CDR3 bases are TGTGCCAGCAAGTCCTCTGGAAACACCATATATTTT. The entire variable domain, with the rest obtained from reference TRBV28 and TRBJ1-3, is as follows: DVKVTQSSRYLVKRTGEKVFLECVQDMDHENMFWYRQDPGLGLRLIYFSYDVKMKEKGDIPEGYSVSREKKERFSLILESASTNQTSMYLCASKSSGNTIYFGEGSWLTVV.

This clonotype was seen repeatedly, ten times or more. This chain connects TRBV24-1 to TRBJ2-6, with D hard to call. CDR3 length equals 14 residues. Germline lookup yields CDR1 KGHDR and CDR2 SFDVKD. V lost 4 bases and J lost 2, with 5 bases in between. DNA for the CDR3: TGTGCCACCAGTGACCCCACTGGGGCCAACGTCCTGACTTTC. Its translation is CATSDPTGANVLTF.

This clonotype was recorded many times. The gene calls are TRBV5-1 and TRBJ2-7, with 10 nucleotides matching TRBD2. In germline, CDR1 is SGHRS, CDR2 YFSETQ. The CDR3 has 14 amino acids. The trim removed 4 bases at V and 2 bases at J, leaving 3 bases unmatched. The CDR3, as DNA: TGCGCCAGCAGCCCCGGACTAGCGGCCTACGAGCAGTACTTC. It specifies CASSPGLAAYEQYF.

This clonotype was counted many times. This chain connects TRBV18 to TRBJ2-7; 7 bases match TRBD1. The CDR3 covers 14 residues. CDR1 and CDR2 from the germline V gene are KGHSH and LQKENI. Unmatched junction bases numbered 9, after V lost 4 bases and J lost 6 bases. CDR3 protein: CASSLDRVRGEQYF. The DNA of the CDR3 is TGTGCCAGCTCACTTGACAGGGTTCGAGGCGAGCAGTACTTC.

This clonotype showed up many times. The chain couples TRBV20-1 to TRBJ1-6; the D gene is possibly TRBD1 (5 bases). V was trimmed by 0 bases and J by 6 bases, leaving 18 bases between them. CDR3 size: 17 residues. Germline-derived CDR1 and CDR2 are DFQATT and SNEGSKA (reference sequence). The CDR3: CSARDLRVVRVNSPLHF. The CDR3 DNA is TGCAGTGCTAGAGATCTCAGGGTAGTCCGAGTTAATTCACCCCTCCACTTT.

This clonotype was found many times. This rearrangement joins TRBV25-1 to TRBJ2-7, with 12 bases identical to TRBD2. Germline trimming cut 6 bases from V and 5 bases from J; bases unmatched to any gene: 2. CDR3 size: 13 residues. CDR1 and CDR2 from the germline V gene are MGHDK and SYGVNS. The CDR3 region is CASRGLAGDEQYF. CDR3 coding DNA: TGTGCCAGCAGGGGACTAGCGGGCGACGAGCAGTACTTC.

This clonotype was seen many times. The gene calls are TRBV14 and TRBJ1-1; D remains unclear. The CDR3 sequence is 13 residues long. CDR1 and CDR2 (germline): SGHDN, FVKESK. V lost 4 bases and J 7 bases, leaving 13 bases between the germline ends. The CDR3 spells CASSRNRRDEAFF. CDR3 nucleotide sequence: TGTGCCAGCAGCCGTAATCGACGGGATGAAGCTTTCTTT.